This TCR beta chain was observed in a study of blood T cell repertoires in COVID-19. At the level of the study: Samples of COVID-19 (acute and convalescent) were obtained from the United States, Italy and Spain.

CDR3 length equals 19 residues. From germline, CDR1 is LGHNA and CDR2 YSLEER. After removal of 5 bases from V and 5 bases from J, the junction contained 17 bases not matched to a gene. Sequencing was performed with immunoSEQ multiplex PCR; in TCRdb, only in-frame clones are kept and a portion is missing. The table shows 200,000 to 250,000 clones, with around nine tenths occurring only once. This clonotype was sampled from a woman aged 18-29 years who had recovered from COVID-19. V usage is TRBV4-3 and J usage is TRBJ2-1; 11 bases are shared with TRBD2. The sequenced sample was peripheral blood. The CDR3 protein is CASSAARTSGLRRHNEQFF. CDR3 DNA sequence: TGCGCCAGCAGCGCCGCCCGGACTAGCGGGTTGCGCCGCCACAATGAGCAGTTCTTC.